The 30 T cell receptor beta chains in this list originate from one sample, sequenced in a study of technical replicates of blood from a few donors. The table came from immunoSEQ multiplex PCR; TCRdb's copy has only in-frame clones and leaves some out. The sample has over 80,000 clones, roughly 96% seen once; the top ten hold approximately 0.38%. Source material: T cells isolated from PBMCs. Source of these receptors: a human donor in good health.

The chain employs TRBV4-3 and TRBJ2-3; 8 bases are shared with TRBD2. CDR1 is LGHNA, CDR2 YSLEER, per germline. The CDR3 is 13 amino acids. V gave up 2 bases and J gave up 8 bases; unmatched junction bases: 3. CDR3 sequence reads: CASSQRTSPTQYF. DNA of the CDR3: TGCGCCAGCAGCCAAAGGACTAGCCCTACGCAGTATTTT.

The chain has TRBV10-3 and TRBJ2-3; the match to TRBD2 covers 16 bases. The CDR3 loop spans 17 amino acids. The V and J ends lost 6 bases and 6 bases, in that order; junction bases with no gene match: 9. In germline, CDR1 is ENHRY, CDR2 SYGVKD. For the CDR3, the DNA is TGTGCCATCAGCCGGGGACTAGCGGGAGGGCTAGGGGATACGCAGTATTTT. Its protein product is CAISRGLAGGLGDTQYF.

The chain combines TRBV9 with TRBJ2-2; 7 nucleotides match TRBD2. The V segment lost 4 bases and the J segment 3 bases; nucleotides outside the gene matches: 0. The CDR3 is 13 residues long. Germline V gene lookup returns CDR1 SGDLS and CDR2 YYNGEE. CDR3 nucleotides: TGTGCCAGCAGCCGGGAGGACACCGGGGAGCTGTTTTTT. Encoded protein: CASSREDTGELFF. The entire variable domain, with the rest obtained from reference TRBV9 and TRBJ2-2, is as follows: DSGVTQTPKHLITATGQRVTLRCSPRSGDLSVYWYQQSLDQGLQFLIQYYNGEERAKGNILERFSAQQFPDLHSELNLSSLELGDSALYFCASSREDTGELFFGEGSRLTVL.

The genes are TRBV28 and TRBJ2-2; 9 bases are shared with TRBD1. CDR3 length: 16 residues. The germline CDR1 and CDR2 sequences are MDHEN and SYDVKM. V gave up 4 bases and J gave up 5 bases; unmatched junction bases: 8. DNA for the CDR3: TGTGCCAGCAGTTATGATGGGACAGGGCATACCGGGGAGCTGTTTTTT. Its translation is CASSYDGTGHTGELFF.

The chain carries TRBV19 and TRBJ1-1; TRBD1 matches 7 bases. V shed 9 bases and J 3 bases; nucleotides not matched to a gene: 13. This CDR3 is built from 15 residues. CDR1 and CDR2 (germline): LNHDA, SQIVND (reference sequence). The CDR3 region has the DNA TGTGCCAGCACCCCTTACAGGGGAAGGGACACTGAAGCTTTCTTT. The encoded protein is CASTPYRGRDTEAFF.

J is TRBJ1-2 and V is TRBV7-2; 9 bases match TRBD1. CDR1 and CDR2 from the germline V gene are SGHTA and FQGNSA. CDR3 length: 13 amino acids. The V gene end was trimmed by 6 bases and the J gene end by 8 bases; junction bases not matched to a gene: 7. The CDR3 loop is CASSSQGAGGYTF. In nucleotides, the CDR3 is TGTGCCAGCAGTTCACAGGGGGCTGGCGGCTACACCTTC. Using reference TRBV7-2 and TRBJ1-2 for the parts outside the CDR3, the full variable domain is GAGVSQSPSNKVTEKGKDVELRCDPISGHTALYWYRQSLGQGLEFLIYFQGNSAPDKSGLPSDRFSAERTGGSVSTLTIQRTQQEDSAVYLCASSSQGAGGYTFGSGTRLTVV.

The chain joins TRBV18 to TRBJ1-2, with a weak D call TRBD1 (5 bases). This CDR3 has 14 residues. Germline-derived CDR1 and CDR2 are KGHSH and LQKENI. Trimming shortened V by 2 bases and J by 4 bases, and 11 bases separated the two germline ends. As DNA, the CDR3 is TGTGCCAGCTCACCAAGTCGGGGGGTCTATGGCTACACCTTC. It codes for CASSPSRGVYGYTF.

This clone was counted once. This chain links TRBV5-1 with TRBJ2-1, with D possibly being TRBD2 (6 bases). Germline CDR1 reads SGHRS; CDR2 reads YFSETQ. V lost 0 bases and J lost 0, with 7 bases in between. The CDR3 extends over 15 amino acids. CDR3 region: CASSLVTSSYNEQFF. The CDR3 DNA reads as TGCGCCAGCAGCTTGGTGACTAGCTCCTACAATGAGCAGTTCTTC.

The CDR3 bases are TGTGCCAGCACTAGGGACAGGGCCTACAATGAGCAGTTCTTC. This encodes CASTRDRAYNEQFF. The chain has TRBV2 and TRBJ2-1; 9 bases are a match to TRBD1. In germline, CDR1 is SNHLY, CDR2 FYNNEI. The J segment lost 2 bases and the V segment lost 7 bases, leaving 3 bases of the junction unmatched. This CDR3 spans 14 amino acids. Filled out from reference TRBV2 and TRBJ2-1, the complete variable domain reads EPEVTQTPSHQVTQMGQEVILRCVPISNHLYFYWYRQILGQKVEFLVSFYNNEISEKSEIFDDQFSVERPDGSNFTLKIRSTKLEDSAMYFCASTRDRAYNEQFFGPGTRLTVL.

The V call is TRBV15, the J call TRBJ1-5; D may be TRBD1 (6 bases). This CDR3 region has 15 residues. V lost 1 base and J lost 4, with 11 bases in between. From germline, CDR1 is LNHNV and CDR2 YYDKDF (reference sequence). CDR3 amino acids: CATSRGTEENQPQHF. DNA for the CDR3: TGTGCCACCAGCAGAGGGACAGAAGAAAATCAGCCCCAGCATTTT.

The J gene is TRBJ2-2, the V gene TRBV14; a possible D gene is TRBD2 (6 bases). Trimming took off 6 bases at V and 6 bases at J, with 14 bases between the two ends. Germline V gene data show CDR1 as SGHDN and CDR2 as FVKESK. The CDR3 sequence is 14 residues long. CDR3 in amino acids: CASSYTSFAGELFF. CDR3 in DNA: TGTGCCAGCAGTTACACTAGCTTTGCCGGGGAGCTGTTTTTT.

With respect to this clone: One junction end does not reproduce the germline sequence, and a read error may be involved. The chain has TRBV7-9 and TRBJ1-5, with unresolved D. The CDR3 totals 16 residues. Germline V gene sequence: CDR1 SEHNR, CDR2 FQNEAQ (reference sequence). CDR3 nucleotides: TGTGCCAGCAGCTTAGTTAGGCGAGGGAGCAGTCAGCCCCAGCATTTT. This translates into CASSLVRRGSSQPQHF.

V is TRBV6-5 and J is TRBJ1-3; the D gene is possibly TRBD1 (5 bases). The CDR3 runs 15 residues. V was shortened by 0 bases and J by 4 bases, with 10 bases between the two germline ends. Looked up from germline, CDR1 is MNHEY and CDR2 is SVGAGI. CDR3 residues: CASSYSQGVGNTIYF. For the CDR3, the DNA is TGTGCCAGCAGTTACTCTCAGGGTGTGGGAAACACCATATATTTT.

The J gene is TRBJ2-7, the V gene TRBV11-2; TRBD2 matches at 7 bases. CDR1 and CDR2 (germline): SGHAT, FQNNGV. V shed 6 bases and J 2 bases; nucleotides not matched to a gene: 13. The CDR3 spans 16 residues. CDR3 bases: TGTGCCAGCAGTTATCCGACTAGCCCGAGACCCTACGAGCAGTACTTC. It encodes CASSYPTSPRPYEQYF.

This chain uses TRBV6-5 with TRBJ2-1; D unclear. Deletions cut 2 bases from V and 9 bases from J, with 5 bases between. Germline loops: CDR1 MNHEY, CDR2 SVGAGI. This CDR3 is built from 11 residues. In DNA form, the CDR3 reads TGTGCCAGCAGTTACGCCGGTGAGCAGTTCTTC. Its translation is CASSYAGEQFF.

The chain links TRBV10-3 to TRBJ2-5; TRBD2 might be the D (5 bases). This CDR3 spans 12 amino acids. CDR1 and CDR2 from the germline V gene are ENHRY and SYGVKD. V gave up 2 bases and J gave up 8 bases, with 9 bases separating them. CDR3 sequence reads: CAISEPGSTQYF. For the CDR3, the DNA is TGTGCCATCAGTGAGCCGGGATCTACCCAGTACTTC.

The chain links TRBV27 to TRBJ2-3; possible D gene TRBD2, 7 bases. V lost 6 bases and J 0 bases, leaving 16 bases between the germline ends. Germline CDR1 MNHEY, CDR2 SMNVEV (reference sequence). The CDR3 length is 16 residues. Here the CDR3 reads CASSYLGGASTDTQYF. CDR3 bases: TGTGCCAGCAGCTATTTGGGGGGGGCCAGCACAGATACGCAGTATTTT.

This clone is a singleton in its sample. The V gene is TRBV27, the J gene TRBJ1-5; D might be TRBD1 (5 bases). Between the trimmed V and J ends, which lost 1 base and 7 bases, there was a span of 14 bases. CDR3 length: 15 residues. Germline CDR1 is MNHEY and CDR2 is SMNVEV (reference sequence). The CDR3 bases are TGTGCCAGCAGTTTATACGGGGGAGGGCCCCAGCCCCAGCATTTT. Its protein product is CASSLYGGGPQPQHF.

V and J are TRBV20-1 and TRBJ2-1, with 7 bases aligning to TRBD2. J was trimmed by 9 bases and V by 6 bases; bases with no gene match: 5. The CDR3 is made up of 11 amino acids. Germline lookup yields CDR1 DFQATT and CDR2 SNEGSKA (reference sequence). The CDR3 DNA is TGCAGTGCGAGGACTAGAGCTGAGCAGTTCTTC. Translated: CSARTRAEQFF.

The rearrangement links TRBV6-6 to TRBJ2-3, with TRBD1 matching over 8 bases. The ends lost 2 bases at V and 7 bases at J; junction bases unmatched: 8. The CDR3 extends over 15 amino acids. In germline, CDR1 is MNHNY, CDR2 SVGAGI (reference sequence). CDR3: CASSYPSQGANTQYF. CDR3 DNA sequence: TGTGCCAGCAGTTACCCGTCCCAGGGGGCGAATACGCAGTATTTT.

The chain joins TRBV18 to TRBJ2-5; 8 bases match TRBD1. Trimming at V came to 0 bases and at J to 5 bases, leaving 5 bases not matched to a gene. This CDR3 is 15 amino acids long. The V gene's germline CDR1 is KGHSH and CDR2 LQKENI. The CDR3 sequence is CASSPPDREQETQYF. CDR3 bases: TGTGCCAGCTCACCACCGGACAGGGAGCAGGAGACCCAGTACTTC.

The chain joins TRBV11-3 to TRBJ1-2, with 9 bases identical to TRBD1. Looked up from germline, CDR1 is SGHNT and CDR2 is YENEEA. V was pared by 2 bases and J by 5 bases, with 6 bases of the junction left unmatched. This CDR3 is 15 amino acids long. The CDR3 region has the DNA TGTGCCAGCAGCTTACTGGGACAGGGATCGTATGGCTACACCTTC. Its protein product is CASSLLGQGSYGYTF. The full variable domain, rest sourced from reference TRBV11-3 and TRBJ1-2, is EAGVVQSPRYKIIEKKQPVAFWCNPISGHNTLYWYLQNLGQGPELLIRYENEEAVDDSQLPKDRFSAERLKGVDSTLKIQPAELGDSAVYLCASSLLGQGSYGYTFGSGTRLTVV.

V gene TRBV9 combines with J gene TRBJ2-7; 7 bases match TRBD1. Germline-derived CDR1 and CDR2 are SGDLS and YYNGEE. The CDR3 loop spans 18 amino acids. Trimming removed 2 bases from V and 3 bases from J; junction bases left unmatched: 17. In DNA, the CDR3 is TGTGCCAGCAGCGTTCACTGGGACAGCGGTTGGAATTTCTACGAGCAGTACTTC. It yields the protein CASSVHWDSGWNFYEQYF.

The gene calls are TRBV7-6 and TRBJ2-7, with 8 bases that match TRBD1. J gave up 2 bases and V 7 bases, and 10 bases lay outside the gene matches. CDR1 is SGHVS and CDR2 is FNYEAQ in the germline V gene. This CDR3 has 15 residues. The CDR3 region is CASTFGDRGTYEQYF. DNA of the CDR3: TGTGCCAGCACCTTTGGAGACAGGGGAACCTACGAGCAGTACTTC.

The chain couples TRBV4-1 to TRBJ2-3, with TRBD2 matching 11 bases. The CDR3 spans 16 residues. Germline V CDR1 and CDR2: MGHRA, YSYEKL. The J segment lost 3 bases and the V segment lost 1 base, leaving 3 bases of the junction unmatched. This CDR3 reads CASSQGTSGFTDTQYF. The CDR3 DNA reads as TGCGCCAGCAGCCAAGGGACTAGCGGGTTTACAGATACGCAGTATTTT.

This clone has only one observation. The genes are TRBV6-5 and TRBJ1-2; D perhaps matches TRBD1 (5 bases). Trimming cost V 4 bases and J 8 bases, with 17 bases left between them. Germline V gene data show CDR1 as MNHEY and CDR2 as SVGAGI. The CDR3 runs 14 residues. Here the CDR3 DNA reads TGTGCCAGCAGTTTAGGAGGAGGGGTTATAGGCTACACCTTC. Translation: CASSLGGGVIGYTF.

This sequence joins TRBV29-1 and TRBJ2-7, with 9 bases fitting TRBD2. This CDR3 has 13 amino acids. Germline CDR1 and CDR2: SQVTM and ANQGSEA. With V trimmed by 5 bases and J by 9 bases, 11 bases remained unmatched. Written as DNA, the CDR3 is TGCAGCGTTCCTTGGGCGGGAGGGGAGGGGCAGTACTTC. Encoded protein: CSVPWAGGEGQYF.

CDR3 DNA sequence: TGTGCCAGCAGCCAGGTACAGGGTTACTCCTACGAGCAGTACTTC. Its protein product is CASSQVQGYSYEQYF. The chain couples TRBV4-2 to TRBJ2-7, with D possibly matching TRBD1 (6 bases). The CDR3 is made up of 15 amino acids. Germline V CDR1 and CDR2: LGHNA, YNFKEQ. With 3 bases removed from V and 0 bases from J, the gap between germline ends came to 12 bases.

V is TRBV7-9 and J is TRBJ2-1, with 9 bases fitting TRBD2. The CDR3 has 14 amino acids. J lost 7 bases, V lost 7 bases, and 8 bases had no gene match. Per the germline V gene, CDR1 is SEHNR and CDR2 is FQNEAQ (reference sequence). The DNA for the CDR3 is TGTGCCAGCACCCCCTTAGCGGGAGATAATGAGCAGTTCTTC. Amino acids: CASTPLAGDNEQFF.

The genes are TRBV2 and TRBJ2-1, with 7 bases that match TRBD2. CDR1 and CDR2 (germline): SNHLY, FYNNEI. V lost 7 bases and J lost 14; bases outside the gene matches: 5. The CDR3 is 10 amino acids. The CDR3: CASMGGKKFF. CDR3 DNA sequence: TGTGCCAGCATGGGGGGGAAGAAGTTCTTC.